The clone carrying this T cell receptor (beta chain) has ten or more counts. In germline, CDR1 is SEHNR, CDR2 FQNEAQ (reference sequence). The CDR3 has 15 residues. The V gene lost 4 bases and the J gene lost 1 base, with 10 bases spanning the gap. The investigators amplified TCR beta CDR3 regions from RNA transcripts. The TCR CDR3 first-round RT-PCR relied on the HTBI primer set. Using its own MiXCR run on the multiplex PCR reads, TCRdb lists one record per CDR3 protein. The sample holds 550,000 to 700,000 distinct CDR3 sequences, 46% seen once. The sample comes from a study of T cells in Graves' hyperthyroidism and ophthalmopathy.

V usage is TRBV7-9 and J usage is TRBJ2-2; no firm D call. The specimen was peripheral blood or thyroid tissue (not recorded which). The TCR comes from an adult woman with Graves' disease, either hyperthyroidism or ophthalmopathy (not recorded which). Here the CDR3 reads CASSWIKENTGELFF. The CDR3 nucleotides are TGTGCCAGCAGCTGGATCAAGGAGAACACCGGGGAGCTGTTTTTT.